These 22 T cell receptor beta chains came from one sample sequenced in a study of Graves' ophthalmopathy and Graves' hyperthyroidism. RNA transcripts provided the template for amplifying TCR beta CDR3 regions. The authors performed first-round RT-PCR with HTBI primers and then a second-round multiplex PCR. TCRdb re-analysed the multiplex PCR reads in MiXCR, keeping a single row per CDR3 protein. The sample holds approximately 1.2 million distinct CDR3 sequences; roughly 35% are singletons and the top ten take more than 9.5%. Specimen: peripheral blood or thyroid tissue (not recorded which). Every receptor here comes from an adult man with Graves' hyperthyroidism.

Regarding this clonotype: A read error is likely, as this CDR3 ends without the conserved phenylalanine or tryptophan. The chain has TRBV7-2 and TRBJ2-5; 7 nucleotides align to TRBD1. This CDR3 comprises 16 residues. Trimming cost V 2 bases and J 3 bases; bases outside gene matches: 9. Germline values: CDR1 SGHTA, CDR2 FQGNSA. The CDR3 sequence: CASSLRDSWTEETQYV. The CDR3 coding sequence is TGTGCCAGCAGCTTACGGGACAGTTGGACGGAAGAGACCCAGTACGTC.

As concerns this clonotype: Here the CDR3 omits its conserved ending phenylalanine or tryptophan, so a read error is the likely source. The DNA is left out, because the CDR3 cannot be placed on it with certainty; the CDR3 is given as TCRdb lists it. V gene TRBV9 combines with J gene TRBJ1-5; no check of the table's D call, TRBD1, against the DNA was made. From its first to its last residue, the CDR3 has 8 amino acids. Germline loops: CDR1 SGDLS, CDR2 YYNGEE. This CDR3 reads CASSVAGT.

The gene calls are TRBV29-1 and TRBJ1-4; no firm D call. The CDR3 has 13 amino acids. Germline CDR1 SQVTM, CDR2 ANQGSEA. CDR3 loop: CSGRVVNTEKLFF. The CDR3 coding sequence is TGCAGTGGGAGGGTGGTGAACACTGAAAAACTGTTTTTT.

The chain combines TRBV20-1 with TRBJ1-1; D ambiguous. The V end was cut by 3 bases, the J end by 12 bases, with 11 bases between. The germline V gene has CDR1 DFQATT and CDR2 SNEGSKA (reference sequence). There are 10 residues in the CDR3. CDR3 sequence: CSASSTFPFF. For the CDR3, the DNA is TGCAGTGCTAGTTCAACCTTTCCTTTCTTT.

This clonotype has just a few counts. This chain joins TRBV11-2 and TRBJ2-3; 11 bases line up with TRBD2. Unmatched junction bases numbered 6, after V lost 5 bases and J lost 2 bases. Germline values: CDR1 SGHAT, CDR2 FQNNGV. There are 16 residues in the CDR3. For the CDR3, the DNA is TGTGCCAGCAGCAACAGACTAGCGGGGCCCACAGATACGCAGTATTTT. Translating gives CASSNRLAGPTDTQYF.

This clonotype was counted only a few times. The gene calls are TRBV7-9 and TRBJ2-7, with 7 nucleotides matching TRBD2. This CDR3 is 16 amino acids long. CDR1 and CDR2 (germline): SEHNR, FQNEAQ (reference sequence). V was clipped by 5 bases and J by 2 bases; unmatched bases: 12. This chain's CDR3 is CASSQDTGGSAYEQYF. The CDR3 DNA reads as TGTGCCAGCAGCCAAGATACGGGGGGATCCGCCTACGAGCAGTACTTC.

Ten or more counts support this clonotype. CDR3 DNA sequence: TGTGCCAGCAGCTTGCTTGGACAGGGGAAAGAGACCCAGTACTTC. This sequence encodes CASSLLGQGKETQYF. The rearrangement uses TRBV7-8 and TRBJ2-5, with 9 bases fitting TRBD1. V was pared by 3 bases and J by 3 bases, with 5 bases of the junction left unmatched. The CDR3 has 15 residues. CDR1 and CDR2 from the germline V gene are SGHVS and FQNEAQ.

This clonotype was counted a single time. The chain carries TRBV25-1 and TRBJ1-4; D call uncertain. CDR3 size: 17 residues. V lost 0 bases and J 0 bases, leaving 11 bases between the germline ends. Germline assignment: CDR1 MGHDK and CDR2 SYGVNS. The chain's CDR3 is CASSEYSSGATNEKLFF. CDR3 DNA sequence: TGTGCCAGCAGTGAATACTCCTCTGGTGCAACTAATGAAAAACTGTTTTTT.

This clonotype was seen at least ten times. The chain carries TRBV5-1 and TRBJ1-1; D might be TRBD1 (5 bases). Deletions cut 0 bases from V and 4 bases from J, with 10 bases between. The CDR3 has 14 amino acids. Germline CDR1 is SGHRS and CDR2 is YFSETQ. This chain's CDR3 is CASSLAGSGTEAFF. CDR3 coding DNA: TGCGCCAGCAGCTTGGCAGGGAGCGGCACTGAAGCTTTCTTT.

This clonotype appeared many times. The V call is TRBV7-8, the J call TRBJ2-7; D is ambiguous. Trimming cost V 3 bases and J 2 bases, with 11 bases left between them. The CDR3 length is 14 residues. Per the germline V gene, CDR1 is SGHVS and CDR2 is FQNEAQ. Written as DNA, the CDR3 is TGTGCCAGCAGCTTGATCCAGCAGGCCTACGAGCAGTACTTC. It translates to CASSLIQQAYEQYF.

This clonotype was found a few times. The chain recombines TRBV27 with TRBJ2-5, with D uncertain. The CDR3 loop spans 14 amino acids. Germline CDR1 reads MNHEY; CDR2 reads SMNVEV (reference sequence). Trimming took off 4 bases at V and 7 bases at J, with 16 bases between the two ends. The CDR3 DNA sequence: TGTGCCAGCAGTTCCGACTCGAGAGTGGGGACCCAGTACTTC. Amino acids: CASSSDSRVGTQYF.

V gene TRBV20-1 combines with J gene TRBJ2-2; the match to TRBD2 covers 7 bases. Germline loops: CDR1 DFQATT, CDR2 SNEGSKA (reference sequence). The V gene end was trimmed by 2 bases and the J gene end by 7 bases; junction bases not matched to a gene: 13. The CDR3 has 16 amino acids. CDR3 in amino acids: CSARTRGSSLSGELFF. CDR3 bases: TGCAGTGCTAGAACTCGCGGGAGTAGTCTGAGCGGGGAGCTGTTTTTT.

This clonotype has a handful of counts. The rearrangement joins TRBV30 to TRBJ2-7; 8 nucleotides agree with TRBD1. CDR3 length equals 12 residues. Germline trimming cut 5 bases from V and 2 bases from J; bases unmatched to any gene: 2. CDR1 is GTSNPN and CDR2 is SVGIG in the germline V gene (reference sequence). CDR3 sequence reads: CAWGQGPYEQYF. Here the CDR3 DNA reads TGTGCCTGGGGACAGGGACCCTACGAGCAGTACTTC.

This clonotype was found many times. The chain joins TRBV12-3 or TRBV12-4 to TRBJ1-2; 8 bases map to TRBD1. The CDR3 is 15 residues long. The V segment lost 5 bases and the J segment 4 bases; nucleotides outside the gene matches: 9. The CDR3 reads CASSAGQGHSYGYTF. The CDR3, as DNA: TGTGCCAGCAGTGCTGGACAGGGACATAGCTATGGCTACACCTTC.

The table lists this clonotype with a few counts. The CDR3 DNA reads TGTGCCAGCAGTCTCGGCCCCCTGGCGGGACGAGAGACCCAGTACTTC. Its translation: CASSLGPLAGRETQYF. The genes are TRBV28 and TRBJ2-5, with D perhaps matching TRBD2 (6 bases). CDR1 and CDR2 (germline): MDHEN, SYDVKM. The CDR3 contains 16 residues. Trimming removed 5 bases at V and 4 bases at J, with 20 bases between.

In this sample, this clonotype turned up many times. The chain is built from TRBV11-2 and TRBJ1-6; D unclear. Trimming took 1 base from V and 8 from J, leaving 6 bases between them. CDR1 is SGHAT and CDR2 is FQNNGV in the germline V gene. This CDR3 has 13 amino acids. For the CDR3, the DNA is TGTGCCAGCAGCTTAGGTGGGGATTCACCCCTCCACTTT. Translation gives CASSLGGDSPLHF. Based on the CDR3 plus reference TRBV11-2 and TRBJ1-6, the full variable domain is EAGVAQSPRYKIIEKRQSVAFWCNPISGHATLYWYQQILGQGPKLLIQFQNNGVVDDSQLPKDRFSAERLKGVDSTLKIQPAKLEDSAVYLCASSLGGDSPLHFGNGTRLTVT.

J is TRBJ1-1 and V is TRBV20-1; no reliable D call. This CDR3 is 15 amino acids long. Trimming shortened V by 0 bases and J by 2 bases, and 13 bases separated the two germline ends. Germline V CDR1 and CDR2: DFQATT, SNEGSKA (reference sequence). CDR3 sequence (DNA): TGCAGTGCTAGAGATCGCATAGGCCTAAACACTGAAGCTTTCTTT. Amino acid sequence: CSARDRIGLNTEAFF.

In its sample, this clonotype was seen many times. V is TRBV20-1 and J is TRBJ1-6; TRBD1 aligns across 8 bases. The CDR3 is 15 residues long. Per the germline V gene, CDR1 is DFQATT and CDR2 is SNEGSKA (reference sequence). V shed 6 bases and J 7 bases; nucleotides not matched to a gene: 11. The CDR3 loop reads CSATRGQGHNSPLHF. CDR3 coding DNA: TGCAGTGCCACTAGAGGACAGGGACACAATTCACCCCTCCACTTT.

This clonotype was counted many times. The CDR3 loop is CASSRTGAGDQPQHF. DNA of the CDR3: TGTGCCAGCAGTCGGACAGGGGCTGGAGATCAGCCCCAGCATTTT. The chain couples TRBV2 to TRBJ1-5; 9 nucleotides line up with TRBD1. The CDR3 runs 15 residues. The ends lost 5 bases at V and 5 bases at J; junction bases unmatched: 7. Germline V gene lookup returns CDR1 SNHLY and CDR2 FYNNEI.

This clonotype was picked up a small number of times. The rearrangement links TRBV20-1 to TRBJ1-2; D unresolved. The CDR3 runs to 19 residues. V lost 3 bases and J lost 4, with 30 bases in between. Germline CDR1 reads DFQATT; CDR2 reads SNEGSKA (reference sequence). The CDR3 bases are TGCAGTGCTAGGTCCCTGACAATGATGTTCGCAAAGGCGGGCTATGGCTACACCTTC. This sequence encodes CSARSLTMMFAKAGYGYTF.

CDR3: CASSDQGMSTEAFF. CDR3 coding DNA: TGTGCCAGCAGTGACCAGGGAATGAGCACTGAAGCTTTCTTT. V is TRBV2 and J is TRBJ1-1, with a tentative D call TRBD1 (5 bases). CDR1 and CDR2 (germline): SNHLY, FYNNEI. The CDR3 contains 14 residues. The germline V and J ends were trimmed by 3 bases and 4 bases, with 12 bases remaining between them.

As to this clonotype: A read error may be the cause here, since a much bigger clone is one base away. This chain connects TRBV7-2 to TRBJ2-7; 7 bases align to TRBD1. Per germline, CDR1 SGHTA and CDR2 FQGNSA. The CDR3 length is 13 residues. J was trimmed by 5 bases and V by 3 bases; bases with no gene match: 4. The DNA for the CDR3 is TGTGCCAGCAGCTTCACAGGGGTGGACGAGCAGTACTTC. This gives the protein CASSFTGVDEQYF.